These T cell receptor beta chains were read from a single sample in a study of blood T cell repertoires in COVID-19. Assay: immunoSEQ multiplex PCR; the TCRdb copy retains only in-frame clones and omits some. The data contain 60,000 to 80,000 clones, 85% of them singletons. The sample comprised peripheral blood. The receptors stem from a man aged 50-59 years with acute or convalescent COVID-19. The CDR3 runs from the conserved cysteine through the conserved F or W. The order of the fields is J gene, V gene, CDR3 protein.

>TRBJ1-1|TRBV2
CASSEVPGAEAFF
>TRBJ1-1|TRBV13
CASSLVWGRNTEAFF
>TRBJ2-5|TRBV5-1
CASSLASAGGIQETQYF
>TRBJ2-5|TRBV10-3
CAISVAGAGETQYF
>TRBJ2-3|TRBV5-6
CASSSQGPDTQYF
>TRBJ2-7|TRBV7-2
CASSTDRAVGEQYF
>TRBJ2-2|TRBV30
CAWNEWGGYFGRTANTGELFF
>TRBJ2-1|TRBV30
CAWTGYHEQFF
>TRBJ2-3|TRBV3-1/TRBV3-2
CASSQDTGSTQYF
>TRBJ2-2|TRBV5-1
CASSLKYRDTSTGELFF
>TRBJ2-2|TRBV2
CASSGPGKTGELFF
>TRBJ1-1|TRBV5-6
CASSLARVPLWTEAFF
>TRBJ1-1|TRBV29-1
CSVVGVEAFF
>TRBJ2-7|TRBV19
CASSPHTTGTYEQYF
>TRBJ2-1|TRBV11-2
CASSPGTGTYNEQFF
>TRBJ1-1|TRBV18
CASSLSGMGTEAFF
>TRBJ2-3|TRBV2
CASTKGLGLAGDTQYF
>TRBJ2-3|TRBV11-2
CASSLPLSTDTQYF
>TRBJ2-7|TRBV14
CASSPQGGDYEQYF
>TRBJ2-3|TRBV29-1
CSVVSGLREDTQYF
>TRBJ2-1|TRBV11-3
CASSLRDTEQFF
>TRBJ2-1|TRBV4-1
CASSHDTGQENEQFF
>TRBJ2-3|TRBV10-2
CASSKGLAGATDTQYF
>TRBJ2-4|TRBV7-3
CASSLRGGAQNIQYF
>TRBJ1-1|TRBV5-6
CASSPMTAMNTEAFF
>TRBJ1-6|TRBV12-3/TRBV12-4
CASSFLDSPLHF
>TRBJ2-1|TRBV5-4
CASSTGTSGGARYNEQFF
>TRBJ1-5|TRBV18
CASSPGQDQPQHF
>TRBJ2-1|TRBV19
CASSSTQYEQFF
>TRBJ1-2|TRBV11-2
CASSLNQYGYTF
>TRBJ1-4|TRBV11-2
CASSIRDRAAEKLFF
>TRBJ2-3|TRBV19
CASSTERQGTGTDTQYF
>TRBJ1-1|TRBV12-3/TRBV12-4
CASSLPETEAFF
>TRBJ1-4|TRBV4-1
CASSQADRANEKLFF
>TRBJ1-4|TRBV11-1
CASSPRMETTNEKLFF
>TRBJ1-2|TRBV29-1
CSVRSRAHSGYTF
>TRBJ1-6|TRBV5-1
CASSLGRGGGNSPLHF
>TRBJ2-3|TRBV11-2
CASSLQDGYGTSTDTQYF
>TRBJ2-1|TRBV7-6
CASSLRLEDRAGNEQFF
>TRBJ1-5|TRBV19
CASALLQGLDQPQHF
>TRBJ2-3|TRBV10-3
CAIRPDSGGRTDTQYF
>TRBJ2-1|TRBV6-5
CASTQGGGLNNEQFF
>TRBJ2-5|TRBV14
CASSYGTSGWQETQYF
>TRBJ2-1|TRBV10-1
CASKRDREAHEQFF
>TRBJ2-7|TRBV12-3/TRBV12-4
CASKRLGSYEQYF
>TRBJ1-3|TRBV13
CASSLGGGGNTIYF
>TRBJ2-7|TRBV7-6
CASSADFTYEQYF
>TRBJ2-5|TRBV7-8
CASNIGRGGETQYF
>TRBJ2-3|TRBV12-3/TRBV12-4
CASSWGVSDTQYF
>TRBJ1-2|TRBV5-5
CASSLTFQGRGIYGYTF
>TRBJ2-7|TRBV28
CASSQRGGSYEQYF
>TRBJ2-7|TRBV11-3
CASSLGTEDYEQYF
>TRBJ2-3|TRBV19
CASRSQVLDTQYF
>TRBJ1-4|TRBV6-6
CASSLTGGTNEKLFF
>TRBJ2-1|TRBV7-3
CASSLGGALSNEQFF